These 19 T cell receptor beta chains came from one sample sequenced in a study of blood T cell repertoires in COVID-19. Assay: immunoSEQ multiplex PCR; the TCRdb copy retains only in-frame clones and omits some. The table includes 200,000 to 250,000 clones, 65% to 85% detected once. Sequencing input: PBMCs or T cells enriched from blood (not recorded which). Receptors were obtained from a woman aged 40 to 50 who had recovered from COVID-19.

The J gene is TRBJ2-7, the V gene TRBV18; D is undetermined. Germline V gives CDR1 KGHSH, CDR2 LQKENI. The CDR3 totals 13 residues. Trimming cost V 6 bases and J 6 bases, with 15 bases left between them. The CDR3 nucleotides are TGTGCCAGCTCCCCCAGCGATACCCGCGAGCAGTACTTC. Translated: CASSPSDTREQYF.

The chain employs TRBV28 and TRBJ2-7; no firm D call. CDR1 MDHEN and CDR2 SYDVKM come from the germline V gene. Trimming shortened V by 8 bases and J by 3 bases, and 11 bases separated the two germline ends. The CDR3 is made up of 12 amino acids. The CDR3 spells CASSWLDYEQYF. The DNA for the CDR3 is TGTGCCAGCTCATGGCTAGACTACGAGCAGTACTTC. Full variable domain (missing parts from reference TRBV28 and TRBJ2-7): DVKVTQSSRYLVKRTGEKVFLECVQDMDHENMFWYRQDPGLGLRLIYFSYDVKMKEKGDIPEGYSVSREKKERFSLILESASTNQTSMYLCASSWLDYEQYFGPGTRLTVT.

The chain joins TRBV5-1 to TRBJ2-1, with 8 bases matching TRBD2. Germline assignment: CDR1 SGHRS and CDR2 YFSETQ. This CDR3 is built from 16 residues. The trim removed 0 bases at V and 6 bases at J, leaving 8 bases unmatched. The CDR3 DNA is TGCGCCAGCAGCTTGGCCCTAGCGGGCGAGGTCAATGAGCAGTTCTTC. Protein sequence: CASSLALAGEVNEQFF.

J is TRBJ2-2 and V is TRBV25-1; 7 positions agree with TRBD1. The germline V gene has CDR1 MGHDK and CDR2 SYGVNS. J lost 3 bases, V lost 2 bases, and 6 bases had no gene match. This CDR3 is 16 amino acids long. This chain's CDR3 is CASSEQQGLDTGELFF. CDR3 nucleotide sequence: TGTGCCAGCAGTGAACAACAGGGGCTTGACACCGGGGAGCTGTTTTTT.

This clone occurred a few times. V and J are TRBV2 and TRBJ2-7, with TRBD1 as a possible D gene (6 bases). The V and J ends lost 6 bases and 2 bases respectively, with 11 bases between them. The CDR3 runs 13 residues. The germline gives CDR1 SNHLY, CDR2 FYNNEI. The CDR3 DNA is TGTGCCAGCAGCGGTGGGACACCCTACGAGCAGTACTTC. It encodes CASSGGTPYEQYF. The full variable domain, completed using reference TRBV2 and TRBJ2-7, is EPEVTQTPSHQVTQMGQEVILRCVPISNHLYFYWYRQILGQKVEFLVSFYNNEISEKSEIFDDQFSVERPDGSNFTLKIRSTKLEDSAMYFCASSGGTPYEQYFGPGTRLTVT.

The chain joins TRBV5-1 to TRBJ2-3; D not resolved. This CDR3 region has 13 residues. Trimming stripped 6 bases from V and 6 bases from J, with 14 bases between. CDR1 SGHRS and CDR2 YFSETQ come from the germline V gene. In nucleotides, the CDR3 is TGCGCCAGCACCCTCGCGCCCCCTGATACGCAGTATTTT. This translates into CASTLAPPDTQYF. The full variable domain, completed using reference TRBV5-1 and TRBJ2-3, is KAGVTQTPRYLIKTRGQQVTLSCSPISGHRSVSWYQQTPGQGLQFLFEYFSETQRNKGNFPGRFSGRQFSNSRSEMNVSTLELGDSALYLCASTLAPPDTQYFGPGTRLTVL.

Regarding this clone: At the DNA level, this CDR3 is encoded by other sequences in the same sample as well. The chain couples TRBV30 to TRBJ1-5, with unresolved D. Germline V gene sequence: CDR1 GTSNPN, CDR2 SVGIG (reference sequence). Trimming removed 0 bases from V and 4 bases from J, with 7 bases in between. The CDR3 sequence is 13 residues long. Here the CDR3 DNA reads TGTGCCTGGAGTGTACGCGGGAATCAGCCCCAGCATTTT. Protein sequence: CAWSVRGNQPQHF.

The chain joins TRBV4-2 to TRBJ2-5, with D maybe TRBD2 (5 bases). V was shortened by 2 bases and J by 0 bases, with 10 bases between the two germline ends. Germline V lookup: CDR1 LGHNA, CDR2 YNFKEQ. CDR3 length: 15 amino acids. As DNA, the CDR3 is TGTGCCAGCAGCCAATGGCAGCGGCACCAAGAGACCCAGTACTTC. It specifies CASSQWQRHQETQYF.

The chain links TRBV7-9 to TRBJ1-2; D gene unclear. Germline assignment: CDR1 SEHNR and CDR2 FQNEAQ (reference sequence). This CDR3 contains 11 residues. The V and J ends lost 5 bases and 6 bases respectively, with 7 bases between them. This CDR3 is CASSREDGYTF. CDR3 sequence (DNA): TGTGCCAGCAGCCGGGAGGATGGCTACACCTTC.

The chain joins TRBV11-1 to TRBJ2-3; D is ambiguous. The V and J ends lost 5 bases and 4 bases respectively, with 4 bases between them. The V gene's germline CDR1 is SGHAT and CDR2 FQDESV (reference sequence). The CDR3 length is 11 residues. CDR3 DNA sequence: TGTGCCAGCAGCATATCAGATACGCAGTATTTT. Translation: CASSISDTQYF.

CDR3 sequence: CASSSRGGYTF. CDR3 nucleotide sequence: TGTGCCAGCAGTTCCCGGGGTGGCTACACCTTC. The chain has TRBV6-5 and TRBJ1-2; D unclear. Germline V gene data show CDR1 as MNHEY and CDR2 as SVGAGI. Trimming took off 4 bases at V and 7 bases at J, with 7 bases between the two ends. The CDR3 contains 11 residues.

A few counts support this clone. The V call is TRBV10-3, the J call TRBJ2-1; D gene ambiguous. Germline V CDR1 and CDR2: ENHRY, SYGVKD. Trimming removed 6 bases from V and 7 bases from J, with 13 bases in between. CDR3 size: 13 residues. The CDR3 bases are TGTGCCATCAGATCACTGGAGAAGAATGAGCAGTTCTTC. Protein sequence: CAIRSLEKNEQFF.

The CDR3 is CASSFRDRYEQYV. The CDR3 nucleotides read TGTGCCAGCAGCTTCCGGGACAGATACGAGCAGTACGTC. This sequence joins TRBV5-8 and TRBJ2-7; 7 bases agree with TRBD1. V trimming: 2 bases; J trimming: 4 bases; junction bases outside the gene matches: 3. The germline V gene encodes CDR1 SGHTS and CDR2 YDEGEE. This CDR3 spans 13 amino acids.

The table lists this clone with many counts. Other DNA sequences in the same sample also yield this CDR3. The chain employs TRBV10-1 and TRBJ2-2; D is perhaps TRBD1 (6 bases). The CDR3 is 16 residues long. CDR1 is WNHNN, CDR2 SYGVQD, per germline (reference sequence). The V end was cut by 5 bases, the J end by 0 bases, with 13 bases between. DNA for the CDR3: TGCGCCAGCAGTAATGCAGGGGCCGCGAACACCGGGGAGCTGTTTTTT. Its protein is CASSNAGAANTGELFF.

CDR3 in DNA: TGTGCCAGCAGTTTCCCGCTAGCTATATTTGAGCAGTACGTC. It is translated as CASSFPLAIFEQYV. The chain has TRBV6-6 and TRBJ2-7; TRBD2 is a possible D gene (5 bases). The CDR3 is 14 amino acids. The germline V gene encodes CDR1 MNHNY and CDR2 SVGAGI (reference sequence). V gave up 4 bases and J gave up 7 bases, with 17 bases separating them.

This clone was picked up one time. V is TRBV28 and J is TRBJ1-5; D perhaps matches TRBD1 (5 bases). Germline V gene lookup returns CDR1 MDHEN and CDR2 SYDVKM. The V and J ends lost 2 bases and 6 bases respectively, with 8 bases between them. This CDR3 region has 13 residues. The CDR3 here is CASSLRGGQPQHF. CDR3 bases: TGTGCCAGCAGTTTACGGGGGGGTCAGCCCCAGCATTTT.

This clone was seen more than once but under ten times. V is TRBV27 and J is TRBJ1-4; D not resolved. CDR3 length: 15 amino acids. CDR1 MNHEY and CDR2 SMNVEV come from the germline V gene (reference sequence). Trimming removed 0 bases at V and 4 bases at J, with 9 bases between. CDR3 protein: CASSLSRHYNEKLFF. DNA for the CDR3: TGTGCCAGCAGTTTATCAAGGCACTATAATGAAAAACTGTTTTTT. Together with reference TRBV27 and TRBJ1-4, the CDR3 gives the full variable domain: EAQVTQNPRYLITVTGKKLTVTCSQNMNHEYMSWYRQDPGLGLRQIYYSMNVEVTDKGDVPEGYKVSRKEKRNFPLILESPSPNQTSLYFCASSLSRHYNEKLFFGSGTQLSVL.

The J gene is TRBJ1-2, the V gene TRBV12-3 or TRBV12-4; a possible D gene is TRBD1 (5 bases). The CDR3 loop spans 13 amino acids. Trimming cost V 3 bases and J 2 bases, with 7 bases left between them. Here the CDR3 DNA reads TGTGCCAGCAGTTTGACAGTCAACTATGGCTACACCTTC. Amino acids: CASSLTVNYGYTF.

V is TRBV28 and J is TRBJ1-5; D may be TRBD1 (6 bases). The CDR3 runs 16 residues. Trimming left V 7 bases short and J 7 bases short, with 23 bases between. CDR1 and CDR2 (germline): MDHEN, SYDVKM. The CDR3 nucleotides read TGTGCCAGCAAGGATCGACAGGACGGCAATGTCCAGCCCCAGCATTTT. Amino acid sequence: CASKDRQDGNVQPQHF.